The rows below give T cell receptor beta chains drawn from one sample of a study of response to subunit inactivated influenza vaccine. One entry per CDR3 protein, called by TCRdb with MiXCR from the RT-PCR reads. The sample contains 490,000 or so distinct CDR3 sequences, under 9% of which appear only once. The sequences come from PBMCs from blood, collected 23 to 25 months after vaccination. Receptor source: a man aged 50 to 69 who received an inactivated influenza vaccine. CDR3s include the opening cysteine and the closing phenylalanine or tryptophan. The order of the fields is V gene, clone size, D gene, J gene, CDR3 protein, CDR3 DNA. A D gene is named only where the DNA matches it firmly. Only part of the rows carry a size: once, few, many, or a class if the clone is expanded.

v_call: TRBV12-3/TRBV12-4
clone_size: NA
d_call: NA
j_call: TRBJ2-2
cdr3_aa: CASRFPNTGELFF
cdr3_nt: TGTGCCAGCAGATTTCCGAACACCGGGGAGCTGTTTTTT

v_call: TRBV20-1
clone_size: NA
d_call: NA
j_call: TRBJ1-6
cdr3_aa: CSASPGWSPLHF
cdr3_nt: TGCAGTGCTAGTCCGGGTTGGTCACCCCTCCACTTT

v_call: TRBV10-3
clone_size: NA
d_call: TRBD2
j_call: TRBJ2-1
cdr3_aa: CATDPGGAYNEQFF
cdr3_nt: TGTGCCACCGATCCGGGGGGAGCCTACAATGAGCAGTTCTTC

v_call: TRBV20-1
clone_size: NA
d_call: NA
j_call: TRBJ2-7
cdr3_aa: CSARLPGRGIGEQYF
cdr3_nt: TGCAGTGCTCGCTTACCGGGACGCGGGATAGGGGAGCAGTACTTC

v_call: TRBV5-6
clone_size: many
d_call: TRBD1
j_call: TRBJ2-7
cdr3_aa: CASSLLPTGHEQYF
cdr3_nt: TGTGCCAGCAGCTTGTTACCGACAGGGCACGAGCAGTACTTC

v_call: TRBV20-1
clone_size: many
d_call: NA
j_call: TRBJ1-1
cdr3_aa: CSARDPGGALITEAFF
cdr3_nt: TGCAGTGCTAGAGATCCGGGAGGAGCCCTGATCACTGAAGCTTTCTTT

v_call: TRBV15
clone_size: few
d_call: NA
j_call: TRBJ2-3
cdr3_aa: CATSSTRLAGADTQYF
cdr3_nt: TGTGCCACCAGCTCCACCCGGCTCGCGGGTGCAGATACGCAGTATTTT

v_call: TRBV10-2
clone_size: NA
d_call: NA
j_call: TRBJ1-5
cdr3_aa: CASSEGRGSNQPQHF
cdr3_nt: TGCGCCAGCAGTGAAGGCAGGGGTAGCAATCAGCCCCAGCATTTT

v_call: TRBV20-1
clone_size: few
d_call: NA
j_call: TRBJ1-3
cdr3_aa: CSAKGRPISGNTIYF
cdr3_nt: TGCAGTGCTAAAGGCAGGCCTATCTCTGGAAACACCATATATTTT

v_call: TRBV20-1
clone_size: few
d_call: NA
j_call: TRBJ2-1
cdr3_aa: CSARAPGSKSYNEQFF
cdr3_nt: TGCAGTGCTAGAGCCCCCGGGAGCAAATCCTACAATGAGCAGTTCTTC

v_call: TRBV29-1
clone_size: few
d_call: NA
j_call: TRBJ2-2
cdr3_aa: CSVDGGLSAGELFF
cdr3_nt: TGCAGCGTTGACGGGGGGCTATCGGCCGGGGAGCTGTTTTTT

v_call: TRBV20-1
clone_size: few
d_call: NA
j_call: TRBJ2-7
cdr3_aa: CSARDIGRHYEQYF
cdr3_nt: TGCAGTGCTAGAGATATTGGGCGGCACTACGAGCAGTACTTC

v_call: TRBV5-5
clone_size: NA
d_call: NA
j_call: TRBJ2-1
cdr3_aa: CASSSIPGYNEQFF
cdr3_nt: TGTGCCAGCAGCTCCATACCCGGCTACAATGAGCAGTTCTTC

v_call: TRBV6-5
clone_size: NA
d_call: NA
j_call: TRBJ2-1
cdr3_aa: CASSYSKTFNEQFF
cdr3_nt: TGTGCCAGCAGTTACTCGAAGACTTTCAATGAGCAGTTCTTC

v_call: TRBV4-1
clone_size: NA
d_call: NA
j_call: TRBJ2-2
cdr3_aa: CASSPGGRDTGELFF
cdr3_nt: TGCGCCAGCAGCCCTGGGGGGCGGGACACCGGGGAGCTGTTTTTT

v_call: TRBV30
clone_size: few
d_call: NA
j_call: TRBJ2-1
cdr3_aa: CAWLSGEQFF
cdr3_nt: TGTGCCTGGCTGTCCGGTGAGCAGTTCTTC

v_call: TRBV5-1
clone_size: NA
d_call: TRBD1
j_call: TRBJ2-1
cdr3_aa: CASSLQGPRSYNEQFF
cdr3_nt: TGCGCCAGCAGCTTACAGGGGCCCCGATCCTACAATGAGCAGTTCTTC

v_call: TRBV5-5
clone_size: many
d_call: TRBD1
j_call: TRBJ2-7
cdr3_aa: CASSLQGAIYEQYF
cdr3_nt: TGTGCCAGCAGCCTACAGGGGGCTATCTACGAGCAGTACTTC

v_call: TRBV9
clone_size: few
d_call: NA
j_call: TRBJ2-5
cdr3_aa: CASSVGLASQETQYF
cdr3_nt: TGTGCCAGCAGCGTAGGTCTAGCATCTCAAGAGACCCAGTACTTC

v_call: TRBV20-1
clone_size: few
d_call: TRBD1
j_call: TRBJ2-3
cdr3_aa: CRTGGFGDRLFGGDTQYF
cdr3_nt: TGCAGGACCGGTGGGTTCGGGGACAGACTCTTTGGCGGAGATACGCAGTATTTT